The 10 T cell receptor beta chains in this list originate from one sample, sequenced in a study of regulatory T cells in long-lasting Graves disease. Sequencing libraries for TCR beta were prepared with iRepertoire HTBI primers and Arm-PCR of CDR3 regions. A single record per CDR3 protein comes from TCRdb applying MiXCR to the multiplex PCR reads. The sample holds under 350,000 distinct CDR3 sequences, 20% to 25% seen once. This sample's time point: persistent/refractory GD, antithyroid drugs over 5 years with positive TRAb. Making the TCR library involved RNA that had been extracted from PBMCs. This specimen was peripheral blood mononuclear cells (PBMCs), taken when the disease was refractory, from a patient treated with antithyroid drugs. All receptors come from a female donor with Graves disease.

The V and J genes are TRBV18 and TRBJ2-7, with TRBD2 matching 11 bases. The CDR3 has 15 residues. J lost 5 bases, V lost 3 bases, and 6 bases had no gene match. Germline CDR1 reads KGHSH; CDR2 reads LQKENI. DNA of the CDR3: TGTGCCAGCTCACCTCGACGACTAGCGGGAAACGAGCAGTACTTC. As protein: CASSPRRLAGNEQYF.

This clonotype turned up a few times. The rearrangement uses TRBV18 and TRBJ1-1; D remains unclear. From germline, CDR1 is KGHSH and CDR2 LQKENI. V lost 3 bases, J lost 1 base, and 6 bases lay in between. The CDR3 has 13 residues. The CDR3 DNA follows: TGTGCCAGCTCACCCACAGAGAACACTGAAGCTTTCTTT. This sequence encodes CASSPTENTEAFF.

This chain connects TRBV15 to TRBJ1-3; the D is unclear. With 0 bases removed from V and 0 bases from J, the gap between germline ends came to 6 bases. The CDR3 contains 15 residues. Germline CDR1 is LNHNV and CDR2 is YYDKDF (reference sequence). CDR3 bases: TGTGCCACCAGCAGAGACCGCCTCTCTGGAAACACCATATATTTT. Translating gives CATSRDRLSGNTIYF.

This clonotype was counted only a few times. The chain recombines TRBV11-2 with TRBJ2-7; 10 bases line up with TRBD1. This CDR3 spans 16 amino acids. Germline trimming cut 4 bases from V and 2 bases from J; bases unmatched to any gene: 8. CDR1 is SGHAT, CDR2 FQNNGV, per germline. CDR3 DNA: TGTGCCAGCAGCTACCTTGGACAGGGGGGCCCCTACGAGCAGTACTTC. This translates into CASSYLGQGGPYEQYF.

A few counts support this clonotype. V gene TRBV5-1 combines with J gene TRBJ2-5; TRBD2 matches at 8 bases. V lost 4 bases and J lost 5; bases outside the gene matches: 10. The CDR3 is made up of 15 amino acids. Germline CDR1 reads SGHRS; CDR2 reads YFSETQ. This CDR3 reads CASSPFQRGGETQYF. CDR3 bases: TGCGCCAGCAGCCCTTTTCAACGGGGGGGCGAGACCCAGTACTTC.

This chain joins TRBV20-1 and TRBJ1-2, with 11 bases matching TRBD1. This CDR3 contains 12 residues. Looked up from germline, CDR1 is DFQATT and CDR2 is SNEGSKA (reference sequence). Trimming at V came to 5 bases and at J to 6 bases, leaving 2 bases not matched to a gene. The CDR3 protein is CSAWDRGNGYTF. The DNA of the CDR3 is TGCAGTGCTTGGGACAGGGGGAATGGCTACACCTTC.

The J gene is TRBJ1-5, the V gene TRBV12-3 or TRBV12-4; the D gene is possibly TRBD1 (6 bases). The CDR3 consists of 17 residues. V shed 5 bases and J shed 0 bases, with 17 bases lying between them. CDR3 DNA: TGTGCCAGCAGTAAGGACTACAGGGCTTATAGCAATCAGCCCCAGCATTTT. Translation: CASSKDYRAYSNQPQHF.

Ten or more counts support this clonotype. The chain recombines TRBV12-3 or TRBV12-4 with TRBJ1-5; 7 bases map to TRBD1. Unmatched junction bases numbered 1, after V lost 6 bases and J lost 5 bases. CDR3 length: 12 amino acids. The CDR3 DNA reads TGTGCCAGCAGAGGGGGCGATCAGCCCCAGCATTTT. It is translated as CASRGGDQPQHF.

This clonotype has a count of ten or more. This chain uses TRBV2 with TRBJ1-6; a possible D gene is TRBD1 (6 bases). CDR1 is SNHLY and CDR2 is FYNNEI in the germline V gene. This CDR3 spans 12 amino acids. The ends were cut back, 8 bases at V and 7 bases at J, with 9 bases in the middle. Written as DNA, the CDR3 is TGTGCCAGCCGGACAGACAATTCACCCCTCCACTTT. Protein product: CASRTDNSPLHF.

The sample holds a few counts of this clonotype. This sequence joins TRBV19 and TRBJ1-1; D gene uncertain. Trimming removed 1 base from V and 0 bases from J, with 9 bases in between. Germline values: CDR1 LNHDA, CDR2 SQIVND (reference sequence). The CDR3 loop spans 15 amino acids. The CDR3 sequence: CASSIGSGMNTEAFF. The CDR3 DNA reads as TGTGCCAGTAGTATAGGGTCGGGCATGAACACTGAAGCTTTCTTT.